The 31 T cell receptor beta chains reported below all come from one sample, sequenced in a study of T cell responses to AZD1222 COVID-19 vaccine. Produced via immunoSEQ multiplex PCR; TCRdb's table is partial and in-frame only. This table has about 100,000 clones, about 95% appearing once. The specimen comprised peripheral blood, sampled on day 0 of AZD1222 vaccination. These receptors were obtained from an adult in good health.

This clone has a single count. The chain links TRBV7-9 to TRBJ1-5; tentative D call: TRBD1 (6 bases). The CDR3 runs to 14 residues. The germline V gene has CDR1 SEHNR and CDR2 FQNEAQ (reference sequence). The V and J ends lost 4 bases and 11 bases respectively, with 18 bases between them. The DNA of the CDR3 is TGTGCCAGCAGCTCCTCGGTGGAGGGGGGATCCCAGCATTTT. Translated: CASSSSVEGGSQHF.

The chain combines TRBV5-1 with TRBJ1-1, with 7 bases fitting TRBD1. CDR3 length equals 15 residues. The trim removed 4 bases at V and 6 bases at J, leaving 12 bases unmatched. CDR1 and CDR2 from the germline V gene are SGHRS and YFSETQ. The CDR3: CASSRGDSPGPEAFF. The CDR3 DNA is TGCGCCAGCAGCCGAGGGGACAGCCCGGGCCCTGAAGCTTTCTTT.

The J gene is TRBJ2-1, the V gene TRBV24-1; the match to TRBD1 covers 8 bases. Germline V gene lookup returns CDR1 KGHDR and CDR2 SFDVKD. V shed 0 bases and J 3 bases; nucleotides not matched to a gene: 3. This CDR3 is 16 amino acids long. The CDR3 spells CATSDLKTGGYNEQFF. CDR3 nucleotide sequence: TGTGCCACCAGTGATTTGAAAACAGGGGGCTACAATGAGCAGTTCTTC.

This clone is a singleton in its sample. The chain uses TRBV10-3 and TRBJ2-7, with D possibly TRBD2 on 5 matching bases. Germline loops: CDR1 ENHRY, CDR2 SYGVKD. The CDR3 runs 12 residues. Between the trimmed V and J ends, which lost 2 bases and 3 bases, there was a span of 5 bases. CDR3 protein: CAISEDYYEQYF. For the CDR3, the DNA is TGTGCCATCAGTGAGGACTACTACGAGCAGTACTTC.

The chain links TRBV6-5 to TRBJ2-3, with D hard to call. The CDR3 has 12 residues. Per germline, CDR1 MNHEY and CDR2 SVGAGI. Trimming removed 8 bases at V and 1 base at J, with 7 bases between. CDR3 coding DNA: TGTGCCAGCCGACAACGCACAGATACGCAGTATTTT. It yields the protein CASRQRTDTQYF.

This chain connects TRBV5-5 to TRBJ2-7, with D maybe TRBD1 (5 bases). V gave up 2 bases and J gave up 2 bases, with 11 bases separating them. The CDR3 spans 14 residues. Germline V CDR1 and CDR2: SGHKS, YYEKEE (reference sequence). In DNA form, the CDR3 reads TGTGCCAGCAGCTTCCCCAGGGTCCCCTACGAGCAGTACTTC. It codes for CASSFPRVPYEQYF.

J is TRBJ1-2 and V is TRBV12-3 or TRBV12-4; TRBD1 matches 8 bases. V lost 3 bases and J lost 7; bases outside the gene matches: 4. The CDR3 consists of 13 residues. CDR3 nucleotide sequence: TGTGCCAGCAGTTTGGCAGGGGGCGGTGGCTACACCTTC. The encoded protein is CASSLAGGGGYTF.

V is TRBV25-1 and J is TRBJ1-3; D is unclear. CDR3 length: 14 amino acids. Germline CDR1 is MGHDK and CDR2 is SYGVNS. V gave up 7 bases and J gave up 4 bases, with 14 bases separating them. The CDR3 DNA is TGTGCCAGCACAGCCACCTCATCCGGAAACACCATATATTTT. Its translation is CASTATSSGNTIYF.

V is TRBV5-1 and J is TRBJ1-6; a possible D gene is TRBD1 (5 bases). Germline values: CDR1 SGHRS, CDR2 YFSETQ. The V and J ends lost 4 bases and 10 bases respectively, with 18 bases between them. The CDR3 is 15 residues long. The CDR3: CASSPVNGGVSPLHF. CDR3 DNA sequence: TGCGCCAGCAGCCCGGTGAATGGGGGGGTCTCACCCCTCCACTTT.

The sample holds a few counts of this clone. This rearrangement joins TRBV5-6 to TRBJ2-5; the D is unclear. Per the germline V gene, CDR1 is SGHDT and CDR2 is YYEEEE. V was cut by 0 bases and J by 3 bases, with 12 bases left in between. This CDR3 has 15 amino acids. Written as DNA, the CDR3 is TGTGCCAGCAGCTTGGTAGGCCGGCCAGAAGAGACCCAGTACTTC. It is translated as CASSLVGRPEETQYF.

J is TRBJ1-2 and V is TRBV29-1; weak D call: TRBD1 (5 bases). V lost 1 base to trimming and J lost 0 bases, with 12 bases between them. The CDR3 consists of 15 residues. The V gene's germline CDR1 is SQVTM and CDR2 ANQGSEA. CDR3 sequence reads: CSVEGDPAANYGYTF. The CDR3 nucleotides are TGCAGCGTTGAAGGGGACCCCGCTGCTAACTATGGCTACACCTTC.

This clone appeared once. The gene calls are TRBV5-1 and TRBJ1-1; D remains unclear. V was trimmed by 0 bases and J by 0 bases, leaving 9 bases between them. This CDR3 comprises 15 residues. Germline V gene data show CDR1 as SGHRS and CDR2 as YFSETQ. The CDR3 protein is CASSLEGTLNTEAFF. Here the CDR3 DNA reads TGCGCCAGCAGCTTGGAGGGCACCCTGAACACTGAAGCTTTCTTT.

This rearrangement joins TRBV21-1 to TRBJ1-3. TRBV21-1 is a listed pseudogene. The length of the CDR3 is 13 residues. CDR3 DNA sequence: TGTGCCAGCAGACGGTGCTCTGGAAACACCATATATTTT. This encodes CASRRCSGNTIYF.

This clone occurred once. The chain employs TRBV18 and TRBJ2-5, with D uncertain. CDR3 length: 13 residues. Germline CDR1 KGHSH, CDR2 LQKENI. V was clipped by 0 bases and J by 3 bases, with 5 bases between them. The DNA for the CDR3 is TGTGCCAGCTCACCACCTAATGAAGAGACCCAGTACTTC. As protein: CASSPPNEETQYF.

The J gene is TRBJ1-1, the V gene TRBV25-1; 9 bases fit TRBD1. This CDR3 has 14 amino acids. V lost 5 bases, J lost 4 bases, and 5 bases stayed unmatched. Looked up from germline, CDR1 is MGHDK and CDR2 is SYGVNS. CDR3 amino acids: CASSPGQGGTEAFF. The CDR3 DNA follows: TGTGCCAGCAGTCCGGGACAGGGAGGCACTGAAGCTTTCTTT.

The chain combines TRBV15 with TRBJ1-4; D might be TRBD1 (5 bases). CDR1 and CDR2 from the germline V gene are LNHNV and YYDKDF (reference sequence). The V end was cut by 1 base, the J end by 4 bases, with 16 bases between. The CDR3 extends over 17 amino acids. CDR3 bases: TGTGCCACCAGCAGAGTTCCCCGGGGACGGTATAATGAAAAACTGTTTTTT. It codes for CATSRVPRGRYNEKLFF.

The chain employs TRBV29-1 and TRBJ2-2, with no clear D. Looked up from germline, CDR1 is SQVTM and CDR2 is ANQGSEA. Trimming removed 3 bases at V and 4 bases at J, with 6 bases between. The CDR3 runs to 12 residues. The CDR3 sequence is CSVEGITGELFF. The CDR3 nucleotides read TGCAGCGTTGAGGGTATCACCGGGGAGCTGTTTTTT.

The V and J genes are TRBV11-2 and TRBJ2-7; possible D gene TRBD1, 6 bases. Looked up from germline, CDR1 is SGHAT and CDR2 is FQNNGV. The V end lost 4 bases, the J end lost 7 bases, and 17 bases lay between the germline ends. The CDR3 extends over 14 amino acids. The CDR3, as DNA: TGTGCCAGCAGCTCGGCCGGGTCCCAGGGGGAGCAGTACTTC. It yields the protein CASSSAGSQGEQYF.

This chain connects TRBV4-1 to TRBJ2-4, with D unresolved. The V gene's germline CDR1 is MGHRA and CDR2 YSYEKL. The CDR3 runs to 16 residues. Trimming cost V 1 base and J 0 bases, with 10 bases left between them. CDR3 bases: TGCGCCAGCAGCCAAGCCTTCTCAGAAGCCAAAAACATTCAGTACTTC. Amino acid sequence: CASSQAFSEAKNIQYF.

V and J are TRBV6-5 and TRBJ2-3, with D possibly being TRBD1 (6 bases). Between the trimmed V and J ends, which lost 7 bases and 2 bases, there was a span of 16 bases. From germline, CDR1 is MNHEY and CDR2 SVGAGI. This CDR3 contains 15 residues. This CDR3 is CASTDRRSFTDTQYF. The DNA of the CDR3 is TGTGCCAGCACCGACAGGCGGTCCTTCACAGATACGCAGTATTTT.

This chain uses TRBV7-8 with TRBJ2-2; 11 bases line up with TRBD2. This CDR3 comprises 15 residues. Germline CDR1 SGHVS, CDR2 FQNEAQ. The V segment lost 7 bases and the J segment 4 bases; nucleotides outside the gene matches: 5. CDR3 region: CASTSGTSGTGELFF. In DNA, the CDR3 is TGTGCCAGCACGTCCGGGACTAGCGGCACCGGGGAGCTGTTTTTT. Based on the CDR3 plus reference TRBV7-8 and TRBJ2-2, the full variable domain is GAGVSQSPRYKVAKRGQDVALRCDPISGHVSLFWYQQALGQGPEFLTYFQNEAQLDKSGLPSDRFFAERPEGSVSTLKIQRTQQEDSAVYLCASTSGTSGTGELFFGEGSRLTVL.

The CDR3 bases are TGTGCCAGCAGTTTATATGGGTTTCAAGGAAACACCATATATTTT. This translates into CASSLYGFQGNTIYF. This chain links TRBV27 with TRBJ1-3, with no clear D. The V gene lost 1 base and the J gene lost 4 bases, with 11 bases spanning the gap. The germline V gene has CDR1 MNHEY and CDR2 SMNVEV (reference sequence). This CDR3 is 15 amino acids long.

V and J are TRBV2 and TRBJ2-1, with 7 positions matching TRBD1. V lost 7 bases, J lost 1 base, and 7 bases stayed unmatched. CDR1 SNHLY and CDR2 FYNNEI come from the germline V gene. CDR3 length equals 15 residues. CDR3 sequence (DNA): TGTGCCAGCAAGGGACAGATAGAATCCTACAATGAGCAGTTCTTC. This gives the protein CASKGQIESYNEQFF.

This clone turned up a few times. The chain joins TRBV4-2 to TRBJ2-7; the match to TRBD2 covers 11 bases. The germline CDR1 and CDR2 sequences are LGHNA and YNFKEQ. The CDR3 length is 18 residues. The J segment lost 2 bases and the V segment lost 0 bases, leaving 9 bases of the junction unmatched. The CDR3: CASSQDPPGTSGAYEQYF. As DNA, the CDR3 is TGTGCCAGCAGCCAAGACCCACCCGGGACTAGCGGAGCCTACGAGCAGTACTTC.

The rearrangement joins TRBV6-2 or TRBV6-3 to TRBJ2-1; D is uncertain. V was shortened by 4 bases and J by 7 bases, with 8 bases between the two germline ends. The germline CDR1 and CDR2 sequences are MNHEY and SVGEGT. This CDR3 has 12 residues. CDR3 loop: CASSFPANEQFF. CDR3 sequence (DNA): TGTGCCAGCAGTTTCCCGGCGAATGAGCAGTTCTTC.

The chain's CDR3 is CASSVYSGPYGYTF. The CDR3 region has the DNA TGTGCCAGCAGCGTTTATAGTGGACCTTATGGCTACACCTTC. The chain is built from TRBV7-9 and TRBJ1-2; D gene unclear. V was clipped by 5 bases and J by 5 bases, with 15 bases between them. The germline V gene encodes CDR1 SEHNR and CDR2 FQNEAQ (reference sequence). This CDR3 spans 14 amino acids.

The gene calls are TRBV11-3 and TRBJ1-2; D is uncertain. The CDR3 length is 14 residues. V dropped 4 bases and J dropped 7 bases, with 16 bases sitting between them. Germline-derived CDR1 and CDR2 are SGHNT and YENEEA. CDR3 sequence: CASSSLRAGSGYTF. For the CDR3, the DNA is TGTGCCAGCAGCTCCCTACGGGCAGGCTCTGGCTACACCTTC.

V is TRBV5-1 and J is TRBJ1-2; D perhaps matches TRBD1 (5 bases). The CDR3 sequence is 15 residues long. V was clipped by 5 bases and J by 5 bases, with 19 bases between them. Per germline, CDR1 SGHRS and CDR2 YFSETQ. The chain's CDR3 is CASSSGPRPEYGYTF. CDR3 nucleotides: TGCGCCAGCAGTTCAGGGCCCCGCCCGGAGTATGGCTACACCTTC.

For the CDR3, the DNA is TGTGCCAGTAGTCTTGCTCCCAGCTCTGGAAACACCATATATTTT. It is translated as CASSLAPSSGNTIYF. The chain recombines TRBV19 with TRBJ1-3; D is undetermined. With 5 bases removed from V and 0 bases from J, the gap between germline ends came to 11 bases. The V gene's germline CDR1 is LNHDA and CDR2 SQIVND (reference sequence). The CDR3 is 15 residues long.

The chain recombines TRBV30 with TRBJ2-1; no reliable D call. The CDR3 consists of 11 residues. V was clipped by 5 bases and J by 12 bases, with 14 bases between them. Per germline, CDR1 GTSNPN and CDR2 SVGIG (reference sequence). The CDR3 sequence is CAWGDGSRQFF. CDR3 in DNA: TGTGCCTGGGGTGATGGCTCTCGGCAGTTCTTC.

A note on this clone: Germline and junction disagree at one end, which may indicate a read error. J is TRBJ1-3 and V is TRBV3-1 (or the pseudogene TRBV3-2); D is perhaps TRBD1 (6 bases). This CDR3 region has 14 residues. Germline-derived CDR1 and CDR2 are LGHDT and YNNKEL (reference sequence). CDR3 DNA: TGTGCCAGCACCCAACGGGGACATGTAGACACCATATATTTT. This translates into CASTQRGHVDTIYF.